Listed below are T cell receptor beta chains from one sample, sequenced in a study of cytomegalovirus exposure and HLA in healthy donors. Repertoires were generated with immunoSEQ multiplex PCR, while TCRdb's copy carries only in-frame clones and drops some. The table shows 160,000 or so clones, with around 77% occurring only once. Sequences were obtained from PBMCs. These receptors all stem from a man aged 25-40 years in good health and CMV-seropositive. Both conserved end residues are part of each CDR3. Each record gives: D gene, CDR3 length, clone size, V gene, J gene, CDR3 protein, CDR3 DNA. D genes are given only for firm matches. The size field is filled for only some rows; it gives once, few, many or a size class.

d_call: TRBD1
cdr3_length: 15
clone_size: -
v_call: TRBV28
j_call: TRBJ1-6
cdr3_aa: CASSLPGQGDSPLHF
cdr3_nt: TGTGCCAGCAGTCTCCCGGGACAGGGTGATTCACCCCTCCACTTT

d_call: -
cdr3_length: 14
clone_size: -
v_call: TRBV6-1
j_call: TRBJ1-1
cdr3_aa: CASSGTVLDTEAFF
cdr3_nt: TGTGCCAGCAGTGGGACAGTCCTGGACACTGAAGCTTTCTTT

d_call: -
cdr3_length: 15
clone_size: -
v_call: TRBV4-1
j_call: TRBJ2-7
cdr3_aa: CASSYRKGNTDEQYF
cdr3_nt: TGCGCCAGCAGCTACCGGAAGGGGAACACCGACGAGCAGTACTTC

d_call: -
cdr3_length: 16
clone_size: few
v_call: TRBV13
j_call: TRBJ1-3
cdr3_aa: CASSFFFKGAGNTIYF
cdr3_nt: TGTGCCAGCAGCTTCTTTTTCAAGGGGGCTGGAAACACCATATATTTT

d_call: TRBD2
cdr3_length: 16
clone_size: -
v_call: TRBV7-3
j_call: TRBJ2-3
cdr3_aa: CASSPTSGGTTDTQYF
cdr3_nt: TGTGCCAGCAGCCCTACCTCGGGGGGAACCACAGATACGCAGTATTTT

d_call: TRBD1
cdr3_length: 16
clone_size: -
v_call: TRBV2
j_call: TRBJ1-5
cdr3_aa: CASRGTGGYSNQPQHF
cdr3_nt: TGTGCCAGCAGGGGGACAGGGGGTTATAGCAATCAGCCCCAGCATTTT

d_call: -
cdr3_length: 13
clone_size: -
v_call: TRBV10-1
j_call: TRBJ1-5
cdr3_aa: CASSPGINQPQHF
cdr3_nt: TGCGCCAGCAGTCCAGGGATCAATCAGCCCCAGCATTTT

d_call: TRBD2
cdr3_length: 18
clone_size: -
v_call: TRBV11-2
j_call: TRBJ2-7
cdr3_aa: CASSLGLAGSTLLREQYF
cdr3_nt: TGTGCCAGCAGCTTAGGACTAGCGGGGAGTACCCTCCTGAGAGAGCAGTACTTC

d_call: TRBD1
cdr3_length: 17
clone_size: -
v_call: TRBV9
j_call: TRBJ2-2
cdr3_aa: CASSVRPGTGETGELFF
cdr3_nt: TGTGCCAGCAGCGTCCGTCCCGGGACAGGGGAAACCGGGGAGCTGTTTTTT

d_call: TRBD1
cdr3_length: 13
clone_size: -
v_call: TRBV2
j_call: TRBJ1-1
cdr3_aa: CASVDRGDTEAFF
cdr3_nt: TGTGCCAGCGTCGACAGGGGGGACACTGAAGCTTTCTTT

d_call: TRBD1
cdr3_length: 15
clone_size: -
v_call: TRBV19
j_call: TRBJ1-5
cdr3_aa: CASNPTGGSNQPQHF
cdr3_nt: TGTGCCAGTAATCCGACAGGGGGTAGCAATCAGCCCCAGCATTTT

d_call: -
cdr3_length: 18
clone_size: few
v_call: TRBV5-5
j_call: TRBJ2-6
cdr3_aa: CASSLDQGRFSGANVLTF
cdr3_nt: TGTGCCAGCAGCTTGGATCAGGGGCGATTCTCTGGGGCCAACGTCCTGACTTTC

d_call: -
cdr3_length: 13
clone_size: -
v_call: TRBV7-3
j_call: TRBJ2-1
cdr3_aa: CASSPEYGGEQFF
cdr3_nt: TGTGCCAGCAGCCCCGAATACGGAGGTGAGCAGTTCTTC

d_call: -
cdr3_length: 16
clone_size: -
v_call: TRBV2
j_call: TRBJ1-1
cdr3_aa: CASSETAEPRDTEAFF
cdr3_nt: TGTGCCAGCAGTGAAACCGCTGAACCCAGGGACACTGAAGCTTTCTTT

d_call: -
cdr3_length: 14
clone_size: -
v_call: TRBV27
j_call: TRBJ1-2
cdr3_aa: CASSWGGDLYGYTF
cdr3_nt: TGTGCCAGCAGTTGGGGGGGGGACTTATATGGCTACACCTTC

d_call: -
cdr3_length: 13
clone_size: -
v_call: TRBV5-1
j_call: TRBJ1-2
cdr3_aa: CASSGSGIDGYTF
cdr3_nt: TGCGCCAGCAGCGGGTCAGGTATAGATGGCTACACCTTC

d_call: -
cdr3_length: 14
clone_size: once
v_call: TRBV18
j_call: TRBJ1-6
cdr3_aa: CASSPPAANSPLHF
cdr3_nt: TGTGCCAGCTCACCACCGGCAGCGAATTCACCCCTCCACTTT

d_call: -
cdr3_length: 13
clone_size: -
v_call: TRBV27
j_call: TRBJ1-2
cdr3_aa: CASSFGRNYGYTF
cdr3_nt: TGTGCCAGCAGTTTCGGCAGGAACTATGGCTACACCTTC

d_call: -
cdr3_length: 14
clone_size: few
v_call: TRBV4-1
j_call: TRBJ2-7
cdr3_aa: CASSQEQGWFEQYF
cdr3_nt: TGCGCCAGCAGCCAAGAGCAGGGCTGGTTCGAGCAGTACTTC

d_call: TRBD2
cdr3_length: 15
clone_size: -
v_call: TRBV15
j_call: TRBJ2-5
cdr3_aa: CATSRDLGREGTQYF
cdr3_nt: TGTGCCACCAGCAGAGATCTAGGGAGGGAAGGGACCCAGTACTTC

d_call: TRBD1
cdr3_length: 16
clone_size: -
v_call: TRBV18
j_call: TRBJ1-5
cdr3_aa: CASSPGTGGFNQPQHF
cdr3_nt: TGTGCCAGCTCACCAGGGACAGGCGGCTTCAATCAGCCCCAGCATTTT

d_call: -
cdr3_length: 12
clone_size: -
v_call: TRBV29-1
j_call: TRBJ2-7
cdr3_aa: CSVGGEFMGQYF
cdr3_nt: TGCAGCGTTGGGGGCGAGTTTATGGGACAGTACTTC

d_call: TRBD2
cdr3_length: 15
clone_size: -
v_call: TRBV19
j_call: TRBJ2-5
cdr3_aa: CASTPVAGPRETQYF
cdr3_nt: TGTGCCAGTACCCCGGTAGCGGGGCCTCGGGAGACCCAGTACTTC

d_call: -
cdr3_length: 14
clone_size: -
v_call: TRBV30
j_call: TRBJ1-1
cdr3_aa: CAWSRGSMNTEAFF
cdr3_nt: TGTGCCTGGAGTAGGGGGTCCATGAACACTGAAGCTTTCTTT

d_call: -
cdr3_length: 12
clone_size: -
v_call: TRBV5-4
j_call: TRBJ2-7
cdr3_aa: CASSTDFVEQYF
cdr3_nt: TGTGCCAGCAGCACGGACTTTGTCGAGCAGTACTTC

d_call: TRBD1
cdr3_length: 16
clone_size: -
v_call: TRBV2
j_call: TRBJ2-3
cdr3_aa: CASSEAGDRVTDTQYF
cdr3_nt: TGTGCCAGCAGTGAAGCGGGGGACAGGGTAACAGATACGCAGTATTTT

d_call: TRBD1
cdr3_length: 16
clone_size: -
v_call: TRBV10-3
j_call: TRBJ2-7
cdr3_aa: CATWDSDNSKTYEQYF
cdr3_nt: TGTGCCACCTGGGACAGTGATAATTCGAAAACCTACGAGCAGTACTTC

d_call: TRBD1
cdr3_length: 16
clone_size: once
v_call: TRBV11-1
j_call: TRBJ1-2
cdr3_aa: CASSPRDSRRFYGYTF
cdr3_nt: TGTGCCAGCAGCCCCCGGGACAGCAGGCGATTCTATGGCTACACCTTC

d_call: -
cdr3_length: 11
clone_size: few
v_call: TRBV30
j_call: TRBJ1-2
cdr3_aa: CAWTGGYGYTF
cdr3_nt: TGTGCCTGGACGGGAGGCTATGGCTACACCTTC

d_call: TRBD1
cdr3_length: 18
clone_size: -
v_call: TRBV7-2
j_call: TRBJ2-1
cdr3_aa: CASSFPRTGGPSYNEQFF
cdr3_nt: TGTGCCAGCAGCTTCCCTAGGACAGGGGGGCCCTCCTACAATGAGCAGTTCTTC

d_call: -
cdr3_length: 14
clone_size: -
v_call: TRBV5-1
j_call: TRBJ2-2
cdr3_aa: CASSFDTRDGELFF
cdr3_nt: TGCGCCAGCAGCTTTGACACACGGGACGGGGAGCTGTTTTTT

d_call: -
cdr3_length: 15
clone_size: -
v_call: TRBV18
j_call: TRBJ2-3
cdr3_aa: CASSPGKPSTDTQYF
cdr3_nt: TGTGCCAGCTCACCGGGCAAGCCGAGCACAGATACGCAGTATTTT

d_call: TRBD1
cdr3_length: 14
clone_size: -
v_call: TRBV18
j_call: TRBJ2-7
cdr3_aa: CASSTLDRTYEQYF
cdr3_nt: TGTGCCAGCTCGACTCTGGACAGGACCTACGAGCAGTACTTC

d_call: TRBD1
cdr3_length: 15
clone_size: -
v_call: TRBV5-1
j_call: TRBJ2-3
cdr3_aa: CASSLETGLPDTQYF
cdr3_nt: TGCGCCAGCAGCTTGGAGACAGGGCTTCCAGATACGCAGTATTTT

d_call: TRBD1
cdr3_length: 13
clone_size: -
v_call: TRBV5-1
j_call: TRBJ1-2
cdr3_aa: CASSVGQNYGYTF
cdr3_nt: TGCGCCAGCAGCGTGGGACAGAACTATGGCTACACCTTC

d_call: -
cdr3_length: 13
clone_size: -
v_call: TRBV7-9
j_call: TRBJ2-3
cdr3_aa: CASSSSGTDTQYF
cdr3_nt: TGTGCCAGCAGCTCTTCCGGCACAGATACGCAGTATTTT

d_call: TRBD2
cdr3_length: 16
clone_size: few
v_call: TRBV10-3
j_call: TRBJ2-1
cdr3_aa: CAISELAGGQYNEQFF
cdr3_nt: TGTGCCATCAGCGAACTAGCGGGGGGGCAATACAATGAGCAGTTCTTC

d_call: -
cdr3_length: 12
clone_size: -
v_call: TRBV5-4
j_call: TRBJ2-7
cdr3_aa: CASSSDSNEQYF
cdr3_nt: TGTGCCAGCAGCAGCGACTCTAACGAGCAGTACTTC

d_call: -
cdr3_length: 14
clone_size: -
v_call: TRBV7-2
j_call: TRBJ1-2
cdr3_aa: CASSPQTGTYGYTF
cdr3_nt: TGTGCCAGCAGCCCTCAGACAGGTACCTATGGCTACACCTTC

d_call: -
cdr3_length: 13
clone_size: -
v_call: TRBV2
j_call: TRBJ1-2
cdr3_aa: CAILSQGFYGYTF
cdr3_nt: TGTGCCATCCTAAGTCAGGGCTTCTATGGCTACACCTTC

d_call: -
cdr3_length: 12
clone_size: -
v_call: TRBV11-2
j_call: TRBJ1-1
cdr3_aa: CASSFQNTEAFF
cdr3_nt: TGTGCCAGCAGCTTTCAGAACACTGAAGCTTTCTTT

d_call: TRBD1
cdr3_length: 14
clone_size: -
v_call: TRBV5-1
j_call: TRBJ2-3
cdr3_aa: CASSAGTGIDTQYF
cdr3_nt: TGCGCCAGCAGCGCCGGGACAGGGATTGATACGCAGTATTTT

d_call: TRBD2
cdr3_length: 14
clone_size: -
v_call: TRBV7-6
j_call: TRBJ2-3
cdr3_aa: CASRAGSSTDTQYF
cdr3_nt: TGTGCCAGCAGAGCGGGGTCTAGCACAGATACGCAGTATTTT

d_call: -
cdr3_length: 13
clone_size: -
v_call: TRBV6-5
j_call: TRBJ2-7
cdr3_aa: CASSYEKYYEQYF
cdr3_nt: TGTGCCAGCAGTTATGAGAAATACTACGAGCAGTACTTC

d_call: TRBD2
cdr3_length: 14
clone_size: -
v_call: TRBV2
j_call: TRBJ2-3
cdr3_aa: CASLAGGRGDTQYF
cdr3_nt: TGTGCCAGCCTAGCGGGGGGGAGGGGAGATACGCAGTATTTT

d_call: TRBD2
cdr3_length: 16
clone_size: -
v_call: TRBV4-3
j_call: TRBJ2-1
cdr3_aa: CASSKISGGGYNEQFF
cdr3_nt: TGCGCCAGCAGCAAAATAAGCGGGGGGGGCTACAATGAGCAGTTCTTC

d_call: TRBD2
cdr3_length: 16
clone_size: once
v_call: TRBV5-4
j_call: TRBJ2-1
cdr3_aa: CASSRAGGPSYNEQFF
cdr3_nt: TGTGCCAGCAGTAGGGCGGGGGGCCCCTCCTACAATGAGCAGTTCTTC

d_call: TRBD2
cdr3_length: 15
clone_size: few
v_call: TRBV6-1
j_call: TRBJ2-1
cdr3_aa: CASSDGPAGGPQQFF
cdr3_nt: TGTGCCAGCAGTGATGGCCCAGCGGGGGGGCCTCAGCAGTTCTTC

d_call: TRBD1
cdr3_length: 13
clone_size: few
v_call: TRBV18
j_call: TRBJ1-1
cdr3_aa: CASSRGQDTEAFF
cdr3_nt: TGTGCCAGCTCGAGGGGGCAAGACACTGAAGCTTTCTTT

d_call: TRBD1
cdr3_length: 14
clone_size: -
v_call: TRBV19
j_call: TRBJ2-7
cdr3_aa: CASSLWDRGDEQYF
cdr3_nt: TGTGCCAGTAGCCTTTGGGACAGGGGGGACGAGCAGTACTTC

d_call: TRBD1
cdr3_length: 16
clone_size: -
v_call: TRBV4-3
j_call: TRBJ1-4
cdr3_aa: CASSLEPGQGKEKLFF
cdr3_nt: TGCGCCAGCAGCCTGGAACCGGGACAGGGTAAAGAAAAACTGTTTTTT

d_call: TRBD2
cdr3_length: 15
clone_size: -
v_call: TRBV9
j_call: TRBJ2-7
cdr3_aa: CASSVGEGLSYEQYF
cdr3_nt: TGTGCCAGCAGCGTAGGTGAGGGACTATCCTACGAGCAGTACTTC

d_call: -
cdr3_length: 11
clone_size: -
v_call: TRBV20-1
j_call: TRBJ2-7
cdr3_aa: CSAPLRGLQYF
cdr3_nt: TGCAGTGCGCCCCTACGGGGACTGCAGTACTTC

d_call: -
cdr3_length: 16
clone_size: -
v_call: TRBV2
j_call: TRBJ2-1
cdr3_aa: CASSPPGQQAYNEQFF
cdr3_nt: TGTGCCAGCAGCCCCCCGGGACAACAAGCTTACAATGAGCAGTTCTTC

d_call: TRBD2
cdr3_length: 16
clone_size: -
v_call: TRBV7-6
j_call: TRBJ2-1
cdr3_aa: CASSFLAGDLYNEQFF
cdr3_nt: TGTGCCAGCAGCTTTCTAGCGGGGGACTTATACAATGAGCAGTTCTTC

d_call: TRBD1
cdr3_length: 18
clone_size: -
v_call: TRBV5-1
j_call: TRBJ1-5
cdr3_aa: CASSLGTGGGSSNQPQHF
cdr3_nt: TGCGCCAGCAGCCTTGGGACAGGGGGAGGGTCGAGCAATCAGCCCCAGCATTTT

d_call: TRBD1
cdr3_length: 17
clone_size: -
v_call: TRBV7-6
j_call: TRBJ2-2
cdr3_aa: CASSLNSGGARAGELFF
cdr3_nt: TGTGCCAGCAGCTTGAACTCAGGGGGCGCAAGGGCCGGGGAGCTGTTTTTT

d_call: -
cdr3_length: 15
clone_size: -
v_call: TRBV2
j_call: TRBJ2-7
cdr3_aa: CASRAGTTSSYEQYF
cdr3_nt: TGTGCCAGCAGGGCCGGGACAACTAGCTCCTACGAGCAGTACTTC

d_call: -
cdr3_length: 15
clone_size: -
v_call: TRBV4-1
j_call: TRBJ1-2
cdr3_aa: CASSQDTVADYGYTF
cdr3_nt: TGCGCCAGCAGCCAAGATACTGTAGCTGACTATGGCTACACCTTC

d_call: TRBD2
cdr3_length: 19
clone_size: -
v_call: TRBV10-3
j_call: TRBJ2-5
cdr3_aa: CAISESTGLAGGPLKTQYF
cdr3_nt: TGTGCCATCAGTGAGTCGACGGGACTAGCGGGGGGGCCGTTAAAGACCCAGTACTTC